The 21 T cell receptor beta chains listed next were all sequenced from one sample in a study of blood T cell repertoires in COVID-19. Generated by immunoSEQ multiplex PCR, the TCRdb table keeps only in-frame clones and is missing some. This sample has a few hundred thousand clones, with about 90% found just once. The sequencing sample was made of peripheral blood. The receptors derive from a woman aged 45-65 years who had recovered from COVID-19.

Here the CDR3 reads CASSQDLTGNQPQHF. CDR3 nucleotides: TGTGCCAGCAGCCAAGATTTAACGGGGAATCAGCCCCAGCATTTT. The gene calls are TRBV3-1 (or the pseudogene TRBV3-2) and TRBJ1-5; D gene unclear. Trimming cost V 0 bases and J 4 bases, with 10 bases left between them. CDR3 length equals 15 residues. Looked up from germline, CDR1 is LGHDT and CDR2 is YNNKEL (reference sequence).

J is TRBJ2-3 and V is TRBV7-2; 8 bases align to TRBD2. The CDR3 is made up of 16 amino acids. The J segment lost 7 bases and the V segment lost 5 bases, leaving 14 bases of the junction unmatched. The germline V gene has CDR1 SGHTA and CDR2 FQGNSA. The CDR3 spells CASSRIAGGVANTQYF. DNA for the CDR3: TGTGCCAGCAGCCGGATCGCCGGGGGGGTGGCAAATACGCAGTATTTT.

The chain employs TRBV28 and TRBJ2-5; 9 bases agree with TRBD2. V was pared by 4 bases and J by 2 bases, with 11 bases of the junction left unmatched. The CDR3 runs 17 residues. Germline V gene data show CDR1 as MDHEN and CDR2 as SYDVKM. The CDR3 here is CASSSRSIAGEQETQYF. As DNA, the CDR3 is TGTGCCAGCAGTTCCCGCTCCATAGCGGGAGAGCAAGAGACCCAGTACTTC. The whole variable domain, remainder taken from reference TRBV28 and TRBJ2-5, is DVKVTQSSRYLVKRTGEKVFLECVQDMDHENMFWYRQDPGLGLRLIYFSYDVKMKEKGDIPEGYSVSREKKERFSLILESASTNQTSMYLCASSSRSIAGEQETQYFGPGTRLLVL.

The rearrangement joins TRBV28 to TRBJ1-3; no clear D gene. V lost 2 bases and J 4 bases, leaving 12 bases between the germline ends. CDR1 MDHEN and CDR2 SYDVKM come from the germline V gene. CDR3 size: 15 residues. CDR3 nucleotide sequence: TGTGCCAGCAGTTTAGCGGGAGTACGCGGAAACACCATATATTTT. Residues: CASSLAGVRGNTIYF.

The genes are TRBV5-1 and TRBJ2-5; 11 bases fit TRBD2. The V gene end was trimmed by 4 bases and the J gene end by 9 bases; junction bases not matched to a gene: 8. The CDR3 extends over 14 amino acids. Germline CDR1 SGHRS, CDR2 YFSETQ. The CDR3: CASSVTSGTRAQYF. As DNA, the CDR3 is TGCGCCAGCAGCGTGACTAGCGGGACCAGGGCCCAGTACTTC. Complete variable domain (other parts from reference TRBV5-1 and TRBJ2-5): KAGVTQTPRYLIKTRGQQVTLSCSPISGHRSVSWYQQTPGQGLQFLFEYFSETQRNKGNFPGRFSGRQFSNSRSEMNVSTLELGDSALYLCASSVTSGTRAQYFGPGTRLLVL.

V usage is TRBV28 and J usage is TRBJ1-1; tentatively, D is TRBD1 (5 bases). The germline V and J ends were trimmed by 4 bases and 0 bases, with 12 bases remaining between them. Germline loops: CDR1 MDHEN, CDR2 SYDVKM. There are 15 residues in the CDR3. This chain's CDR3 is CASSSPGTMNTEAFF. In nucleotides, the CDR3 is TGTGCCAGCAGTTCCCCCGGGACTATGAACACTGAAGCTTTCTTT.

The chain joins TRBV4-3 to TRBJ1-4, with D unclear. The length of the CDR3 is 13 residues. Germline V CDR1 and CDR2: LGHNA, YSLEER. The V end was cut by 1 base, the J end by 8 bases, with 8 bases between. CDR3 sequence: CASSQVGGEKLFF. The CDR3 coding sequence is TGCGCCAGCAGCCAAGTCGGCGGAGAAAAACTGTTTTTT.

The chain is built from TRBV6-2 or TRBV6-3 and TRBJ2-7; 7 nucleotides agree with TRBD2. The germline CDR1 and CDR2 sequences are MNHEY and SVGEGT. The CDR3 consists of 15 residues. Germline trimming cut 5 bases from V and 3 bases from J; bases unmatched to any gene: 10. Here the CDR3 DNA reads TGTGCCAGCAGTCCCCGGGGGAGGGGATACTACGAGCAGTACTTC. As protein: CASSPRGRGYYEQYF.

V is TRBV5-6 and J is TRBJ1-2, with 7 bases fitting TRBD1. Germline V lookup: CDR1 SGHDT, CDR2 YYEEEE. The CDR3 contains 13 residues. Germline trimming cut 0 bases from V and 8 bases from J; bases unmatched to any gene: 4. The CDR3 nucleotides read TGTGCCAGCAGCTTGGGGCAGGGGGGCGGCTACACCTTC. Its protein is CASSLGQGGGYTF.

V usage is TRBV28 and J usage is TRBJ2-5, with D possibly being TRBD2 (5 bases). V shed 4 bases and J shed 5 bases, with 11 bases lying between them. Per the germline V gene, CDR1 is MDHEN and CDR2 is SYDVKM. This CDR3 comprises 13 residues. In DNA, the CDR3 is TGTGCCAGCAGTTCCCCGGGGTCGGAGACCCAGTACTTC. Translating it yields CASSSPGSETQYF. Variable domain in full (rest from reference TRBV28 and TRBJ2-5): DVKVTQSSRYLVKRTGEKVFLECVQDMDHENMFWYRQDPGLGLRLIYFSYDVKMKEKGDIPEGYSVSREKKERFSLILESASTNQTSMYLCASSSPGSETQYFGPGTRLLVL.

The CDR3 loop is CASARDRDINEQFF. CDR3 coding DNA: TGTGCCAGTGCCCGGGACAGGGATATCAATGAGCAGTTCTTC. The chain recombines TRBV19 with TRBJ2-1; 9 nucleotides match TRBD1. The J segment lost 6 bases and the V segment lost 8 bases, leaving 8 bases of the junction unmatched. The length of the CDR3 is 14 residues. Germline V gene data show CDR1 as LNHDA and CDR2 as SQIVND (reference sequence).

The rearrangement joins TRBV10-3 to TRBJ2-7; 11 bases line up with TRBD1. Per the germline V gene, CDR1 is ENHRY and CDR2 is SYGVKD. V lost 5 bases and J lost 7; bases outside the gene matches: 7. The CDR3 has 14 residues. In DNA form, the CDR3 reads TGTGCCATCAGTCCCGGACAGGGGGCGCGGGAGCAGTACTTC. Its protein product is CAISPGQGAREQYF.

The chain couples TRBV7-8 to TRBJ2-2; 12 bases align to TRBD2. V was clipped by 2 bases and J by 0 bases; unmatched bases: 4. Germline V CDR1 and CDR2: SGHVS, FQNEAQ. The CDR3 contains 18 residues. Written as DNA, the CDR3 is TGTGCCAGCAGCTTACCGCTAGCGGGAGGGGCGAACACCGGGGAGCTGTTTTTT. It codes for CASSLPLAGGANTGELFF.

The rearrangement joins TRBV3-1 (or the pseudogene TRBV3-2) to TRBJ1-6, with 10 bases lining up with TRBD1. V lost 5 bases and J lost 13; bases outside the gene matches: 11. Germline V gene sequence: CDR1 LGHDT, CDR2 YNNKEL (reference sequence). This CDR3 comprises 15 residues. The CDR3 here is CASSVGQGNFYPLHF. For the CDR3, the DNA is TGTGCCAGCAGCGTGGGACAGGGGAACTTTTATCCCCTCCACTTT.

The rearrangement links TRBV6-5 to TRBJ2-7; D uncertain. The V end was cut by 5 bases, the J end by 0 bases, with 5 bases between. The CDR3 spans 12 residues. The V gene's germline CDR1 is MNHEY and CDR2 SVGAGI. CDR3 coding DNA: TGTGCCAGCAGTCCGAGCTCCTACGAGCAGTACTTC. Translating it yields CASSPSSYEQYF.

This clone was picked up one time. CDR3 nucleotide sequence: TGCGCCAGCAGCTTGGCACACCCTGAGACCCAGTACTTC. It translates to CASSLAHPETQYF. The V call is TRBV5-1, the J call TRBJ2-5; D is unclear. In germline, CDR1 is SGHRS, CDR2 YFSETQ. V lost 0 bases and J lost 5, with 8 bases in between. The CDR3 totals 13 residues.

The chain links TRBV5-6 to TRBJ1-3, with D possibly being TRBD1 (6 bases). V was cut by 3 bases and J by 0 bases, with 13 bases left in between. The CDR3 length is 16 residues. Per germline, CDR1 SGHDT and CDR2 YYEEEE. The CDR3 DNA reads as TGTGCCAGCAGCTCACCGGGACACTCCTCTGGAAACACCATATATTTT. Protein product: CASSSPGHSSGNTIYF.

The rearrangement uses TRBV6-2 or TRBV6-3 and TRBJ2-7; 12 bases map to TRBD2. Germline lookup yields CDR1 MNHEY and CDR2 SVGEGT. The CDR3 runs 17 residues. With V trimmed by 4 bases and J by 9 bases, 16 bases remained unmatched. The DNA of the CDR3 is TGTGCCAGCAGTTTCCCCGCCACTAGCGGGAGGTATAACGGGCAGTACTTC. Translated, it gives CASSFPATSGRYNGQYF.

This clone was seen only once. This chain links TRBV12-5 with TRBJ2-3; 10 bases line up with TRBD2. CDR1 and CDR2 (germline): LGHNT, FRNRAP. This CDR3 comprises 16 residues. The trim removed 0 bases at V and 2 bases at J, leaving 2 bases unmatched. In DNA, the CDR3 is TGTGCTAGTGGTTTGGTACTAGCGGGGTACACAGATACGCAGTATTTT. This sequence encodes CASGLVLAGYTDTQYF.

This clone was recorded a few times. The chain joins TRBV25-1 to TRBJ2-7; TRBD1 might be the D (5 bases). The length of the CDR3 is 13 residues. Trimming left V 3 bases short and J 1 base short, with 7 bases between. Germline CDR1 and CDR2: MGHDK and SYGVNS. Here the CDR3 DNA reads TGTGCCAGCAGTGAGGGGCCTTCCTACGAGCAGTACTTC. Its translation is CASSEGPSYEQYF.

This chain links TRBV4-3 with TRBJ2-3; 11 positions match TRBD2. This CDR3 contains 18 residues. Germline V CDR1 and CDR2: LGHNA, YSLEER. After removal of 7 bases from V and 1 base from J, the junction contained 13 bases not matched to a gene. Here the CDR3 DNA reads TGCGCCAGCACCGAAAAGCTAATAGCGGGAGGGGGCACAGATACGCAGTATTTT. Its protein product is CASTEKLIAGGGTDTQYF.